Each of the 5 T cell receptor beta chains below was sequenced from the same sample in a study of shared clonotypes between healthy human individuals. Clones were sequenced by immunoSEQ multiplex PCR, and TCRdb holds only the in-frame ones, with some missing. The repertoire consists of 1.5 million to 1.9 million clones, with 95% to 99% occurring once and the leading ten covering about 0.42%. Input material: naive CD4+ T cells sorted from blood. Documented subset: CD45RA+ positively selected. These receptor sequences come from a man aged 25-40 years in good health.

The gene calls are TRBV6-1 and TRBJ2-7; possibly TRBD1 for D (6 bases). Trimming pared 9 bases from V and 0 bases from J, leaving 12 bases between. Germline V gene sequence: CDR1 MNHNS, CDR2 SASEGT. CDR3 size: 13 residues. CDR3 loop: CASRDTSSYEQYF. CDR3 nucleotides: TGTGCCAGTCGGGACACTAGCTCCTACGAGCAGTACTTC.

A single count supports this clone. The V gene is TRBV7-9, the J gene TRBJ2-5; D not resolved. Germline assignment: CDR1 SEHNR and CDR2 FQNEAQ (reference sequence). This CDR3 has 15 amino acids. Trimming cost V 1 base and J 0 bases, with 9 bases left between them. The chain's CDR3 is CASSLVVRNQETQYF. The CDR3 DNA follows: TGTGCCAGCAGCTTAGTGGTTAGAAACCAAGAGACCCAGTACTTC.

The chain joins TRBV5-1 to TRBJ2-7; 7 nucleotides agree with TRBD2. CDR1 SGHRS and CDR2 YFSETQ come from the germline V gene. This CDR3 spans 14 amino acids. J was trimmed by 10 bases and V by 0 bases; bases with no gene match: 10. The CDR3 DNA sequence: TGCGCCAGCAGCTTGGCCGGTGCGGGAGCGGAACAGTACTTC. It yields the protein CASSLAGAGAEQYF.

The CDR3 DNA reads TGTGCCAGCAGTATAGGACAGGGGGCGCGTGAGCAGTACTTC. It encodes CASSIGQGAREQYF. The chain has TRBV2 and TRBJ2-7; 11 bases are shared with TRBD1. Unmatched junction bases numbered 7, after V lost 5 bases and J lost 7 bases. Per the germline V gene, CDR1 is SNHLY and CDR2 is FYNNEI. The CDR3 is made up of 14 amino acids.

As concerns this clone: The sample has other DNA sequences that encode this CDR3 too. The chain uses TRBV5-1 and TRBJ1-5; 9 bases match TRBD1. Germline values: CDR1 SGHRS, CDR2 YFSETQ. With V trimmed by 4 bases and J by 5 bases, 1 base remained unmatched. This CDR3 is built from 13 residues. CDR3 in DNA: TGCGCCAGCAGCCGGACAGGGGATCAGCCCCAGCATTTT. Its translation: CASSRTGDQPQHF.